This T cell receptor beta chain was profiled in a study of identical twins. Germline loops: CDR1 MNHNS, CDR2 SASEGT. V shed 2 bases and J 6 bases; nucleotides not matched to a gene: 6. The CDR3 length is 14 residues. The sample holds many counts of this clonotype. TCRdb re-analysed the 5' RACE reads in MiXCR, keeping a single row per CDR3 protein. The sample consists of some 590,000 distinct CDR3 sequences, more than 9% of them appearing once. These same data were also listed under a study on yellow fever vaccine responses in identical twins.

Source material: PBMCs. The genes are TRBV6-1 and TRBJ1-1; 7 bases agree with TRBD1. This receptor was identified in a woman between 18 and 29 years old in good health. CDR3 DNA sequence: TGTGCCAGCAGTGAACAGAGGGACAGATCTGAAGCTTTCTTT. Its translation is CASSEQRDRSEAFF.